The source of this T cell receptor beta chain is a study of cytomegalovirus exposure and HLA in healthy donors. The CDR3 has 13 amino acids. Trimming pared 0 bases from V and 2 bases from J, leaving 7 bases between. Per the germline V gene, CDR1 is GTSNPN and CDR2 is SVGIG (reference sequence). 13 Jbeta primers and 60 Vbeta primers were used for the PCR. Method: immunoSEQ multiplex PCR; TCRdb's copy keeps in-frame clones and lacks some. The sample includes approximately 250,000 clones, roughly 85% seen only once; the top ten take about 0.22%. Sequencing was done on a sample of PBMCs. The V and J genes are TRBV30 and TRBJ1-2, with D perhaps TRBD1 (5 bases). The sequence came from a girl aged 2 to 9 in good health and CMV-seronegative. The CDR3 nucleotides read TGTGCCTGGAGTGTAGGGGTGAACTATGGCTACACCTTC. Amino acid sequence: CAWSVGVNYGYTF.